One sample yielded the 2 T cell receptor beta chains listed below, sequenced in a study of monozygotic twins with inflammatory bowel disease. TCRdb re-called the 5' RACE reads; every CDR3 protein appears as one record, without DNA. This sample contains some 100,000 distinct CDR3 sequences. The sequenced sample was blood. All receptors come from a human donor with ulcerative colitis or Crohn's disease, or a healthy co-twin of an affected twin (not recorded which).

The CDR3 loop is CASSLQSGSGDTQYF. The chain joins TRBV7-2 to TRBJ2-3; TCRdb designates TRBD2, a call that cannot be tested without DNA. CDR1 and CDR2 from the germline V gene are SGHTA and FQGNSA. The CDR3 covers 15 residues. The complete variable domain, with remaining parts taken from reference TRBV7-2 and TRBJ2-3, reads GAGVSQSPSNKVTEKGKDVELRCDPISGHTALYWYRQSLGQGLEFLIYFQGNSAPDKSGLPSDRFSAERTGGSVSTLTIQRTQQEDSAVYLCASSLQSGSGDTQYFGPGTRLTVL.

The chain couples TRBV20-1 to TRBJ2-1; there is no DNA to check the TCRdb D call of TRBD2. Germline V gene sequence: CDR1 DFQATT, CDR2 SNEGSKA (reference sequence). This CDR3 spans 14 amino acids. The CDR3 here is CSARGLASYNEQFF.